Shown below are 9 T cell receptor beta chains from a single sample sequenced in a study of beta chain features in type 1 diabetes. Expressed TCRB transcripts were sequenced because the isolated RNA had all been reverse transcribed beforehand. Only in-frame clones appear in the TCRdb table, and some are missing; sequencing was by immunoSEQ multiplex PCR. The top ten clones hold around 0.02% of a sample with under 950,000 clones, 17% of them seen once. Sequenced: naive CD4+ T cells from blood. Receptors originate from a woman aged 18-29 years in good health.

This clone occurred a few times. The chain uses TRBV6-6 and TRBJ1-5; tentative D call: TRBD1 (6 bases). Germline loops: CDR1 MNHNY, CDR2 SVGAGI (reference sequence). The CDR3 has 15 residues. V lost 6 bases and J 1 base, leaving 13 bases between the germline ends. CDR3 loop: CASSPEGVSNQPQHF. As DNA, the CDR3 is TGTGCCAGCAGCCCCGAGGGGGTAAGCAATCAGCCCCAGCATTTT.

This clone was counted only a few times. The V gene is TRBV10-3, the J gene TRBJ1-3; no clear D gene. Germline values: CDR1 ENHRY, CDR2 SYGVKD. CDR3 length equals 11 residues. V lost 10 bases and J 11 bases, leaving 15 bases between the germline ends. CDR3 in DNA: TGTGCCACCCAACGGGAAGGCGCCATATATTTT. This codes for CATQREGAIYF.

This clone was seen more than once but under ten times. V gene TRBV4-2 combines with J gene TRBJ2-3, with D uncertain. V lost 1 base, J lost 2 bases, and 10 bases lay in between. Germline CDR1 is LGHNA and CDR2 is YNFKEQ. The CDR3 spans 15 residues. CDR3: CASSQAATPTDTQYF. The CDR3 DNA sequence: TGTGCCAGCAGCCAAGCAGCGACACCCACAGATACGCAGTATTTT.

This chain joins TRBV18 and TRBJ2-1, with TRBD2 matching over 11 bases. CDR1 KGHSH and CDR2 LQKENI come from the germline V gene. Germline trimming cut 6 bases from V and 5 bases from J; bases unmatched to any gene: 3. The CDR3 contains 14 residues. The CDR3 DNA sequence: TGTGCCAGCTCCTTACTAGCGGGGGACAATGAGCAGTTCTTC. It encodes CASSLLAGDNEQFF.

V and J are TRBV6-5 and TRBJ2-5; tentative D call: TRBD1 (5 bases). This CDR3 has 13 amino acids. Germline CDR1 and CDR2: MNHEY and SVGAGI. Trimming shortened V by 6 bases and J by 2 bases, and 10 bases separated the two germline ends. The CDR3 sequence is CASRAGFQETQYF. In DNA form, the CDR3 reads TGTGCCAGCAGGGCAGGGTTTCAAGAGACCCAGTACTTC.

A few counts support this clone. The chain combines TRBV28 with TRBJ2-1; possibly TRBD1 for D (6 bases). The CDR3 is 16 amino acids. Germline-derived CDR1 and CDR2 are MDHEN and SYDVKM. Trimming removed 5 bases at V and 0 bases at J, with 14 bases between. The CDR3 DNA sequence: TGTGCCAGCAGTAATTACAGGGCAAACTCCTACAATGAGCAGTTCTTC. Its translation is CASSNYRANSYNEQFF.

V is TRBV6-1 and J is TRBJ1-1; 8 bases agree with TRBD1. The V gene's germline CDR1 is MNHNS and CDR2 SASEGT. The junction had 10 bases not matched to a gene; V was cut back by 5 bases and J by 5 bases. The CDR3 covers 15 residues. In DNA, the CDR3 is TGTGCCAGCAGTCTAGGACAGGGTATGGGAACTGAAGCTTTCTTT. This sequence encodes CASSLGQGMGTEAFF.

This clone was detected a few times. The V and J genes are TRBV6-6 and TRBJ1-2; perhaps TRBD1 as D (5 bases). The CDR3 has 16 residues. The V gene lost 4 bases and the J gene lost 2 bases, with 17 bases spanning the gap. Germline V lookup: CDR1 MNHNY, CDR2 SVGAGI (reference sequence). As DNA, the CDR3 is TGTGCCAGCAGTTCATCTCTAGGGGACTCAAACTATGGCTACACCTTC. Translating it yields CASSSSLGDSNYGYTF.

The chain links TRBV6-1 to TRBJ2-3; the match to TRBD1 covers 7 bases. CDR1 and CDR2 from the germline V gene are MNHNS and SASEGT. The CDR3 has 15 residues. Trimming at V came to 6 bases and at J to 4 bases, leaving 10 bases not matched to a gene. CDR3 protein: CASSLQGFGSDTQYF. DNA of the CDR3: TGTGCCAGCAGCCTACAGGGGTTCGGTTCAGATACGCAGTATTTT.